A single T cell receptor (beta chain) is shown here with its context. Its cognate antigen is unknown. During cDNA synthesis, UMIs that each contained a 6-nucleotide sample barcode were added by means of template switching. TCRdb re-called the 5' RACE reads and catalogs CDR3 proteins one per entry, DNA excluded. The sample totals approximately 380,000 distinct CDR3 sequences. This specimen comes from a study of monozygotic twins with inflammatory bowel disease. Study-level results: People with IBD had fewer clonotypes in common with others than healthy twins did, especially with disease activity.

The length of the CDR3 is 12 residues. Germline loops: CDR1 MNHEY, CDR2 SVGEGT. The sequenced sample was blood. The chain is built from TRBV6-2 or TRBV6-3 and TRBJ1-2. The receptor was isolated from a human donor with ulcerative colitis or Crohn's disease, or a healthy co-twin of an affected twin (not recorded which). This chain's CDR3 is CASSPRTDGYTF.